The T cell receptor (beta chain) described here comes from a study of T cells in Graves' hyperthyroidism and ophthalmopathy. Across the study: Staff took peripheral blood when the initial diagnosis was made, before any treatment began.

The CDR3 sequence is 14 residues long. Germline assignment: CDR1 DFQATT and CDR2 SNEGSKA (reference sequence). Trimming removed 8 bases from V and 4 bases from J; junction bases left unmatched: 7. Pregnant or lactating patients were excluded, as were those with uncontrolled infection or other autoimmune disease. Using RNA transcripts as the source, TCR beta CDR3 regions were amplified. The study used the HTBI primer set for a first-round RT-PCR of the TCR CDR3. Via MiXCR, TCRdb re-called the multiplex PCR reads, giving one row per CDR3 protein. The repertoire holds 400,000 to 550,000 distinct CDR3 sequences, approximately 15% seen once, with under 20% in the top ten.

This clonotype was obtained from a woman younger than 30 with Graves' hyperthyroidism. The chain has TRBV20-1 and TRBJ2-7, with 14 bases lining up with TRBD2. Sequencing was done on a sample of blood. CDR3: CSSRLAGGIYEQYF. In DNA, the CDR3 is TGCAGTTCGAGACTAGCGGGAGGGATTTACGAGCAGTACTTC.